Listed below are T cell receptor beta chains from one sample, sequenced in a study of neurological immune-mediated disorders. TCRdb used MiXCR to reprocess the 5' RACE reads, holding one entry per CDR3 protein. The table records 95,000 or so distinct CDR3 sequences, approximately 3.3% of them present only once. The sequencing input was PBMCs. These receptors were obtained from a woman aged 18-29 years with multiple sclerosis. Both conserved end residues are part of each CDR3. The D gene is left open where the match is weak. Size values are once, few and many counts, or a class for expanded clones, and some rows have none.

d_gene,j_gene,v_gene,abundance,CDR3aa,CDR3nt
.,TRBJ2-3,TRBV7-2,many,CASSLIGTDTQYF,TGTGCCAGCAGCTTAATCGGCACAGATACGCAGTATTTT
.,TRBJ2-7,TRBV2,many,CASSVWRGTDEQYF,TGTGCCAGCAGTGTCTGGCGCGGGACAGACGAGCAGTACTTC
.,TRBJ1-1,TRBV2,many,CASSALTMNTEAFF,TGTGCCAGCAGTGCCCTAACCATGAACACTGAAGCTTTCTTT
.,TRBJ2-7,TRBV6-1,many,CASTRGAGGVDEQYF,TGTGCCAGCACCCGGGGGGCAGGGGGGGTCGACGAGCAGTACTTC
.,TRBJ2-3,TRBV27,.,CASSLSFVTDTQYF,TGTGCCAGCAGTTTATCGTTCGTCACAGATACGCAGTATTTT
.,TRBJ2-2,TRBV4-2,many,CASSQAVLAGELFF,TGTGCCAGCAGCCAAGCAGTTTTGGCCGGGGAGCTGTTTTTT
.,TRBJ2-2,TRBV7-3,many,CASSLTRQSTNTGELFF,TGTGCCAGCAGCTTAACCCGACAGTCAACGAACACCGGGGAGCTGTTTTTT
.,TRBJ1-2,TRBV29-1,many,CSVLDGGNGYTF,TGCAGCGTTTTAGATGGGGGAAATGGCTACACCTTC
.,TRBJ2-7,TRBV5-1,many,CASSFTGLDEQYF,TGCGCCAGCAGCTTTACAGGGCTCGACGAGCAGTACTTC
.,TRBJ2-7,TRBV20-1,many,CSARGTIYGPIFGEQYF,TGCAGTGCTAGAGGAACGATCTACGGGCCCATATTTGGCGAGCAGTACTTC
.,TRBJ2-1,TRBV7-7,many,CASSLDGASNEQFF,TGTGCTAGCAGCTTAGATGGGGCATCGAATGAGCAGTTCTTC
.,TRBJ1-1,TRBV5-1,many,CASSQSGVTEAFF,TGCGCCAGCAGCCAGTCGGGGGTCACTGAAGCTTTCTTT
TRBD2,TRBJ2-1,TRBV18,many,CASSPPPSGGRYNEQFF,TGTGCCAGCTCACCACCGCCTAGCGGGGGGCGGTACAATGAGCAGTTCTTC
.,TRBJ2-5,TRBV7-2,many,CASSLAEGLVGETQYF,TGTGCCAGCAGCTTAGCGGAGGGTTTGGTAGGAGAGACCCAGTACTTC
.,TRBJ2-5,TRBV10-3,.,CAISARGQGENQYF,TGTGCCATCAGTGCCCGGGGGCAAGGCGAGAACCAGTACTTC
.,TRBJ1-2,TRBV9,many,CASSVYCRNGIYGYTF,TGTGCCAGCAGCGTTTACTGCCGTAACGGAATCTATGGCTACACCTTC
.,TRBJ1-6,TRBV30,many,CAWRGTGVSPLHF,TGTGCCTGGAGGGGGACGGGGGTTTCACCCCTCCACTTT